Listed below are T cell receptor beta chains from one sample, sequenced in a study of T-cell memory formation after mild COVID-19. MiXCR, run by TCRdb on the 5' RACE reads, gives a single entry per CDR3 protein. The sample consists of around 420,000 distinct CDR3 sequences, roughly 24% of them appearing once. The sequenced material came from PBMCs or a T cell subset sorted from them (not recorded which). These receptors came from an adult woman who had mild COVID-19 (a few samples of this study predate the infection). Cell type and time point are not known. CDR3s include the opening cysteine and the closing phenylalanine or tryptophan. D genes are given only for firm matches. Clone size, where shown, is once, few, many, or a class for clones that have expanded.

v_gene: TRBV12-3/TRBV12-4; j_gene: TRBJ2-2; d_gene: TRBD2; abundance: .; CDR3aa: CASSLVSGGSTGELFF; CDR3nt: TGTGCCAGCAGTCTCGTGAGCGGGGGGTCTACCGGGGAGCTGTTTTTT
v_gene: TRBV6-5; j_gene: TRBJ2-1; d_gene: .; abundance: .; CDR3aa: CASSSSGFQDNEQFF; CDR3nt: TGTGCCAGCAGTTCCTCAGGGTTCCAAGACAATGAGCAGTTCTTC
v_gene: TRBV5-1; j_gene: TRBJ2-3; d_gene: .; abundance: .; CDR3aa: CASRPGTTSGHEQYF; CDR3nt: TGCGCCAGCAGGCCGGGAACTACCAGCGGGCATGAGCAGTATTTT
v_gene: TRBV7-3; j_gene: TRBJ2-7; d_gene: TRBD1; abundance: .; CDR3aa: CASSRTGGLYEQYF; CDR3nt: TGTGCCAGCAGCCGGACAGGGGGTTTATACGAGCAGTACTTC
v_gene: TRBV30; j_gene: TRBJ2-3; d_gene: .; abundance: few; CDR3aa: CAGGRAGSTDTQYF; CDR3nt: TGTGCCGGAGGCCGGGCAGGGAGTACAGATACGCAGTATTTT
v_gene: TRBV29-1; j_gene: TRBJ1-1; d_gene: .; abundance: once; CDR3aa: CSVDDTGRGEAFF; CDR3nt: TGCAGCGTTGACGATACAGGTCGCGGTGAAGCTTTCTTT
v_gene: TRBV3-1; j_gene: TRBJ2-5; d_gene: .; abundance: .; CDR3aa: CASSEESRLRETQYF; CDR3nt: TGTGCCAGCAGCGAAGAGTCTCGTCTACGCGAGACCCAGTACTTC
v_gene: TRBV24-1; j_gene: TRBJ2-2; d_gene: TRBD1; abundance: .; CDR3aa: CATGRGQGSTGELFF; CDR3nt: TGTGCCACCGGCAGAGGACAGGGCAGTACCGGGGAGCTGTTTTTT
v_gene: TRBV12-3/TRBV12-4; j_gene: TRBJ2-1; d_gene: .; abundance: .; CDR3aa: CASSLQGTSSYNEQFF; CDR3nt: TGTGCCAGCAGTCTCCAGGGGACAAGCTCCTACAATGAGCAGTTCTTC
v_gene: TRBV4-1; j_gene: TRBJ2-4; d_gene: TRBD1; abundance: few; CDR3aa: CASSWGQARGAQKNIQYF; CDR3nt: TGCGCCAGCAGCTGGGGACAGGCACGGGGAGCGCAGAAAAACATTCAGTACTTC
v_gene: TRBV7-9; j_gene: TRBJ1-1; d_gene: TRBD1; abundance: few; CDR3aa: CASSLDLTGVGTEAFF; CDR3nt: TGTGCCAGCAGCTTAGATCTGACAGGGGTAGGCACTGAAGCTTTCTTT
v_gene: TRBV5-1; j_gene: TRBJ2-5; d_gene: TRBD2; abundance: few; CDR3aa: CASSLASGSEETQYF; CDR3nt: TGCGCCAGCAGCTTGGCTAGCGGGAGCGAAGAGACCCAGTACTTC
v_gene: TRBV5-1; j_gene: TRBJ2-2; d_gene: .; abundance: many; CDR3aa: CASTDRPNTGELFF; CDR3nt: TGCGCCAGCACGGACAGACCGAACACCGGGGAGCTGTTTTTT
v_gene: TRBV25-1; j_gene: TRBJ2-1; d_gene: .; abundance: .; CDR3aa: CASSEKGGYNEQFF; CDR3nt: TGTGCCAGCAGTGAAAAAGGGGGCTACAATGAGCAGTTCTTC
v_gene: TRBV10-3; j_gene: TRBJ1-1; d_gene: TRBD1; abundance: many; CDR3aa: CAIRETGEITEAFF; CDR3nt: TGTGCCATCAGGGAAACAGGGGAGATCACTGAAGCTTTCTTT
v_gene: TRBV20-1; j_gene: TRBJ2-7; d_gene: .; abundance: few; CDR3aa: CSARVLGVSYEQYF; CDR3nt: TGCAGTGCTAGAGTGCTCGGGGTGAGCTACGAGCAGTACTTC
v_gene: TRBV7-2; j_gene: TRBJ2-1; d_gene: .; abundance: .; CDR3aa: CASSFEGLDEQFF; CDR3nt: TGTGCCAGCAGTTTCGAGGGCCTCGATGAGCAGTTCTTC
v_gene: TRBV12-3/TRBV12-4; j_gene: TRBJ1-1; d_gene: .; abundance: .; CDR3aa: CASTKPGAAFMNTEAFF; CDR3nt: TGTGCCAGCACCAAACCCGGGGCAGCCTTCATGAACACTGAAGCTTTCTTT
v_gene: TRBV7-2; j_gene: TRBJ1-5; d_gene: TRBD1; abundance: .; CDR3aa: CASRGQGANQPQHF; CDR3nt: TGTGCCAGCAGAGGACAGGGGGCCAATCAGCCCCAGCATTTT
v_gene: TRBV6-5; j_gene: TRBJ1-5; d_gene: TRBD1; abundance: .; CDR3aa: CASSLGTGGDQPQHF; CDR3nt: TGTGCCAGCAGTTTGGGGACAGGGGGCGATCAGCCCCAGCATTTT
v_gene: TRBV29-1; j_gene: TRBJ1-1; d_gene: .; abundance: few; CDR3aa: CSVESRGINTEAFF; CDR3nt: TGCAGCGTTGAATCGCGGGGTATCAACACTGAAGCTTTCTTT
v_gene: TRBV11-2; j_gene: TRBJ2-3; d_gene: TRBD2; abundance: .; CDR3aa: CASSNDGGGGGADTQYF; CDR3nt: TGTGCCAGCAGCAACGATGGGGGCGGGGGGGGCGCAGATACGCAGTATTTT
v_gene: TRBV6-7; j_gene: TRBJ2-2; d_gene: TRBD1; abundance: .; CDR3aa: CASLRGLRKSGELFF; CDR3nt: TGTGCCAGCCTAAGGGGGCTTCGTAAGTCCGGGGAGCTGTTTTTT